These 23 T cell receptor beta chains originate from one sample sequenced in a study of blood T cell repertoires in COVID-19 (dated by TCRdb to about 2020). The library was produced with the immunoSEQ multiplex PCR assay. TCRdb took this table from immuneACCESS and kept in-frame rearrangements with V and J called. Such tables lack part of the clones; where checked against another copy, unresolved V genes explain under half of the gap, and the rest is unexplained. The sample includes 200,000 to 250,000 clones, with roughly 89% observed a single time. Around 4% of the sample goes to the ten largest clones. The sequenced material came from PBMCs or T cells enriched from blood (not recorded which). Source of these receptors: a woman aged 30 to 39 who had recovered from COVID-19.

V usage is TRBV10-3 and J usage is TRBJ1-1; D is ambiguous. Per the germline V gene, CDR1 is ENHRY and CDR2 is SYGVKD. There are 12 residues in the CDR3. V was cut by 7 bases and J by 4 bases, with 10 bases left in between. CDR3 DNA: TGTGCCATCAAACAGTCCGGCACTGAAGCTTTCTTT. The encoded protein is CAIKQSGTEAFF.

This chain joins TRBV28 and TRBJ1-5; D is ambiguous. Trimming stripped 10 bases from V and 5 bases from J, with 6 bases between. The CDR3 is 10 amino acids. Germline lookup yields CDR1 MDHEN and CDR2 SYDVKM. This chain's CDR3 is CATGYQPQHF. Here the CDR3 DNA reads TGTGCCACTGGCTATCAGCCCCAGCATTTT.

The chain employs TRBV20-1 and TRBJ1-1; TRBD1 aligns across 8 bases. CDR3 length equals 15 residues. The trim removed 3 bases at V and 5 bases at J, leaving 11 bases unmatched. Germline V lookup: CDR1 DFQATT, CDR2 SNEGSKA (reference sequence). The CDR3 is CSASWAGGARTEAFF. The DNA for the CDR3 is TGCAGTGCTAGTTGGGCAGGGGGCGCGAGGACTGAAGCTTTCTTT.

J is TRBJ1-1 and V is TRBV6-5; no firm D call. The CDR3 is 15 residues long. Between the trimmed V and J ends, which lost 0 bases and 1 base, there was a span of 9 bases. Germline V gene data show CDR1 as MNHEY and CDR2 as SVGAGI. CDR3 sequence reads: CASSYSTRGNTEAFF. CDR3 nucleotide sequence: TGTGCCAGCAGTTACTCGACTCGGGGGAACACTGAAGCTTTCTTT.

The genes are TRBV19 and TRBJ1-3; 7 nucleotides match TRBD1. Germline V gives CDR1 LNHDA, CDR2 SQIVND (reference sequence). This CDR3 comprises 14 residues. V trimming: 8 bases; J trimming: 0 bases; junction bases outside the gene matches: 4. The CDR3 region has the DNA TGTGCCAGTCGGGACAGAAGCTCTGGAAACACCATATATTTT. It specifies CASRDRSSGNTIYF.

The CDR3 region is CASSYRVGERVDEQFF. The CDR3 coding sequence is TGTGCCAGCAGTTACAGGGTGGGGGAGCGGGTCGATGAGCAGTTCTTC. The rearrangement uses TRBV6-5 and TRBJ2-1; TRBD2 might be the D (6 bases). There are 16 residues in the CDR3. Germline assignment: CDR1 MNHEY and CDR2 SVGAGI. Trimming stripped 2 bases from V and 8 bases from J, with 19 bases between.

J is TRBJ2-1 and V is TRBV9; D remains unclear. Germline CDR1 is SGDLS and CDR2 is YYNGEE. V was pared by 9 bases and J by 3 bases, with 22 bases between. This CDR3 contains 16 residues. CDR3 in amino acids: CATSRYGGPDYNEQFF. CDR3 nucleotide sequence: TGTGCCACCTCCAGGTACGGTGGGCCTGACTACAATGAGCAGTTCTTC.

The V and J genes are TRBV19 and TRBJ1-4; D not certain. Germline CDR1 reads LNHDA; CDR2 reads SQIVND (reference sequence). The CDR3 sequence is 13 residues long. V lost 10 bases and J 3 bases, leaving 12 bases between the germline ends. The CDR3 loop is CATRPAANEKLFF. CDR3 in DNA: TGTGCCACCCGGCCGGCGGCTAATGAAAAACTGTTTTTT.

V is TRBV6-2 or TRBV6-3 and J is TRBJ1-5; a weak D match, TRBD1 (5 bases). Germline CDR1 MNHEY, CDR2 SVGEGT. This CDR3 contains 15 residues. V was shortened by 5 bases and J by 3 bases, with 14 bases between the two germline ends. The CDR3 DNA is TGTGCCAGCAGTCCCTGGGGGGGGTACAATCAGCCCCAGCATTTT. Residues: CASSPWGGYNQPQHF.

The genes are TRBV9 and TRBJ1-1; D not certain. The CDR3 extends over 13 amino acids. The germline V gene encodes CDR1 SGDLS and CDR2 YYNGEE. Trimming cost V 0 bases and J 4 bases, with 7 bases left between them. CDR3 DNA sequence: TGTGCCAGCAGCGTAGAACACCTCACTGAAGCTTTCTTT. Protein sequence: CASSVEHLTEAFF.

This clone came up a few times. The CDR3 protein is CASSLGQHSGANVLTF. The CDR3 DNA reads TGTGCCAGCAGCTTAGGACAGCACTCTGGGGCCAACGTCCTGACTTTC. The V gene is TRBV7-3, the J gene TRBJ2-6, with D perhaps TRBD1 (6 bases). Trimming shortened V by 2 bases and J by 0 bases, and 8 bases separated the two germline ends. The CDR3 covers 16 residues. Looked up from germline, CDR1 is SGHTA and CDR2 is FQGTGA. The complete variable domain, with remaining parts taken from reference TRBV7-3 and TRBJ2-6, reads GAGVSQTPSNKVTEKGKYVELRCDPISGHTALYWYRQSLGQGPEFLIYFQGTGAADDSGLPNDRFFAVRPEGSVSTLKIQRTERGDSAVYLCASSLGQHSGANVLTFGAGSRLTVL.

This clone came up a few times. The chain combines TRBV6-4 with TRBJ2-3; TRBD2 agrees at 14 bases. The V segment lost 6 bases and the J segment 0 bases; nucleotides outside the gene matches: 14. There are 20 residues in the CDR3. Germline V lookup: CDR1 MRHNA, CDR2 SNTAGT. Written as DNA, the CDR3 is TGTGCCAGCAGGGGGAGCGGGACTAGCGGGAGCCCTACTAGCACAGATACGCAGTATTTT. Translating it yields CASRGSGTSGSPTSTDTQYF.

This clone was found a few times. V usage is TRBV7-3 and J usage is TRBJ1-1; D not certain. Germline CDR1 is SGHTA and CDR2 is FQGTGA. The ends were cut back, 3 bases at V and 0 bases at J, with 8 bases in the middle. This CDR3 has 14 amino acids. CDR3: CASSLAPMNTEAFF. DNA for the CDR3: TGTGCCAGCAGCTTGGCACCGATGAACACTGAAGCTTTCTTT.

The chain recombines TRBV11-2 with TRBJ1-1; no definite D call. The CDR3 covers 13 residues. CDR1 is SGHAT and CDR2 is FQNNGV in the germline V gene. Trimming pared 5 bases from V and 4 bases from J, leaving 11 bases between. The CDR3 nucleotides read TGTGCCAGCAGCGCGATGTTGAGCACTGAAGCTTTCTTT. Its protein product is CASSAMLSTEAFF.

The chain is built from TRBV2 and TRBJ2-5, with D possibly matching TRBD1 (6 bases). Between the trimmed V and J ends, which lost 8 bases and 5 bases, there was a span of 15 bases. This CDR3 is 13 amino acids long. Germline V gives CDR1 SNHLY, CDR2 FYNNEI. The CDR3, as DNA: TGTGCCAGCGTCGGGACGCAGGGGGAGACCCAGTACTTC. Its translation: CASVGTQGETQYF.

This chain uses TRBV28 with TRBJ1-1, with D perhaps TRBD1 (6 bases). Per the germline V gene, CDR1 is MDHEN and CDR2 is SYDVKM. Trimming took 6 bases from V and 5 from J, leaving 22 bases between them. This CDR3 region has 16 residues. CDR3 residues: CASSLMGDRRGTEAFF. DNA of the CDR3: TGTGCCAGCAGCTTAATGGGGGACCGCAGGGGAACTGAAGCTTTCTTT.

The chain recombines TRBV19 with TRBJ1-5; TRBD1 aligns across 8 bases. The CDR3 covers 15 residues. Losses at the gene ends were 6 bases for V and 0 bases for J; bases not matched to a gene: 4. CDR1 LNHDA and CDR2 SQIVND come from the germline V gene (reference sequence). The DNA for the CDR3 is TGTGCCAGTAGGCGGACAGGGAATAGCAATCAGCCCCAGCATTTT. This sequence encodes CASRRTGNSNQPQHF.

V and J are TRBV6-4 and TRBJ2-3; D unresolved. Germline CDR1 and CDR2: MRHNA and SNTAGT. V was shortened by 0 bases and J by 1 base, with 8 bases between the two germline ends. CDR3 length equals 15 residues. CDR3 sequence: CASSDSSTGTDTQYF. CDR3 coding DNA: TGTGCCAGCAGTGACTCCTCCACAGGCACAGATACGCAGTATTTT.

The chain uses TRBV19 and TRBJ2-6; D is ambiguous. CDR3 size: 14 residues. CDR1 is LNHDA and CDR2 is SQIVND in the germline V gene (reference sequence). V was cut by 5 bases and J by 0 bases, with 5 bases left in between. In DNA, the CDR3 is TGTGCCAGTAGTTTGTACTCTGGGGCCAACGTCCTGACTTTC. This encodes CASSLYSGANVLTF.

The rearrangement joins TRBV30 to TRBJ1-2; 10 nucleotides agree with TRBD1. Germline lookup yields CDR1 GTSNPN and CDR2 SVGIG (reference sequence). The length of the CDR3 is 13 residues. The V and J ends lost 1 base and 6 bases, in that order; junction bases with no gene match: 2. CDR3 bases: TGTGCCTGGAGTGCTGGGACAGGGGATGGCTACACCTTC. This codes for CAWSAGTGDGYTF.

This chain links TRBV7-9 with TRBJ2-1; D unclear. V was trimmed by 5 bases and J by 0 bases, leaving 14 bases between them. Germline-derived CDR1 and CDR2 are SEHNR and FQNEAQ (reference sequence). CDR3 length equals 16 residues. The CDR3: CASSRLTLSSYNEQFF. The CDR3 coding sequence is TGTGCCAGCAGCCGCCTTACCCTAAGCTCCTACAATGAGCAGTTCTTC.

V gene TRBV28 combines with J gene TRBJ2-1; 12 bases are shared with TRBD1. Germline V gene lookup returns CDR1 MDHEN and CDR2 SYDVKM. The CDR3 extends over 14 amino acids. With 3 bases clipped from V and 9 bases from J, the junction kept 3 bases outside the gene matches. Here the CDR3 DNA reads TGTGCCAGCAGTTTGGGACAGGGGGCCTCTGAGCAGTTCTTC. This gives the protein CASSLGQGASEQFF.

The chain has TRBV28 and TRBJ2-7; TRBD1 matches 10 bases. The V gene's germline CDR1 is MDHEN and CDR2 SYDVKM. The CDR3 has 13 residues. V gave up 8 bases and J gave up 6 bases; unmatched junction bases: 7. The CDR3 loop reads CASRDRGYSEQYF. The CDR3 DNA is TGTGCCAGCCGGGACAGGGGTTACTCCGAGCAGTACTTC.